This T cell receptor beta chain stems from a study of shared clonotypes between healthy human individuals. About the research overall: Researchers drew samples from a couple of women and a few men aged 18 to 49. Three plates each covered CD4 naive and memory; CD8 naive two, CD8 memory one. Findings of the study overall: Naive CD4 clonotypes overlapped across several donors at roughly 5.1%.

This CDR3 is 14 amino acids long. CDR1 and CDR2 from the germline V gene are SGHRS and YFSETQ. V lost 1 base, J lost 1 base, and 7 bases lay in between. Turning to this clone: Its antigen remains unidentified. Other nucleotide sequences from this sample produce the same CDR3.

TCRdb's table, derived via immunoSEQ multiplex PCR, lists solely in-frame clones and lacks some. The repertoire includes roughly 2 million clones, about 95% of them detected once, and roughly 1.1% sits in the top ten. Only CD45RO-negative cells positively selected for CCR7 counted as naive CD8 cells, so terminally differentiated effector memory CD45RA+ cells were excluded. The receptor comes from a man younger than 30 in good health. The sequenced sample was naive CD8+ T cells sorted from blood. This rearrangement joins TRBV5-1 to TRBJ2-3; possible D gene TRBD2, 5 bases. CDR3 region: CASSLYGGTDTQYF. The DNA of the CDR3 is TGCGCCAGCAGCTTGTACGGGGGCACAGATACGCAGTATTTT.